This TCR beta chain was identified in a study of cytomegalovirus exposure and HLA in healthy donors (TCRdb year 2017). Turning to the overall study: According to a later analysis, the approximately 120 validation repertoires were produced on the same platform as the roughly 600 repertoires of the first cohort. The study aimed to test whether cataloging public T cell receptors could reveal signatures of past pathogen exposure. In addition to the first cohort of several hundred subjects, a separate validation cohort of some 120 different subjects was used. High-throughput TCR immunosequencing, statistical association of individual TCRs with disease status, and machine learning were combined to predict cytomegalovirus infection status.

Note on this clone: Its antigen remains unidentified. One base away there is no much larger clone; base qualities are not given.

Between the V and J ends, shortened by 4 bases and 6 bases respectively, the junction contains 16 bases. From the cysteine through the phenylalanine, the CDR3 covers 14 amino acids. The only DNA kept is the CDR3, 42 bases in frame from the first base. The germline V gene provides CDR1 SGDLS and CDR2 YYNGEE. What the authors observed across the whole study: Of the cluster scores, 90% to 95% were above 0 in a later analysis, which found that TCRs clustered in the first cohort also tended to co-occur in the approximately 130 validation repertoires. The classifier was reported to diagnose cytomegalovirus status with high specificity and sensitivity in both the original and validation cohorts. All 120 or so repertoires were used to score co-occurrence in the validation cohort in a later analysis, because that analysis had no HLA typing for the cohort. Most TCR sequences were observed very rarely across donors, whereas some public TCRs were present in many individuals. According to the authors, the approach could potentially be generalized to other disease states and immunological phenotypes. In vitro tests confirmed that a few of the cytomegalovirus-associated TCR beta chains recognize cytomegalovirus antigens. In the study, around 160 TCR beta chains were listed as associated with cytomegalovirus.

The donors belonged to the validation cohort of around 110 subjects, which was separate from the roughly 670-subject first cohort. Libraries were prepared through the immunoSEQ multiplex PCR assay. On the study's bioinformatics: A statistical classification framework was developed to diagnose cytomegalovirus status using the catalog of TCR beta chain sequences. Drawn from immuneACCESS, this table holds only the in-frame rearrangements with V and J called that TCRdb kept. Clones are partly lost; checked studies trace under half to an unresolved V gene and leave the rest unexplained. V, J and clone size were drawn from that table, and D and trimming were deduced from the DNA. Recorded for this sample are under 100,000 clones; almost 85% of them occurred a single time. The leading ten clones occupy about 12% of the sample.

This sequence originates from a woman younger than 35 in good health and CMV-seropositive. The sequenced material came from PBMCs. The chain uses TRBV9 and TRBJ1-1, and the D gene may be TRBD1, 6 bases matching. The CDR3 region has the sequence CASSPSPGAPEAFF. The base sequence is TGTGCCAGCAGCCCGAGCCCAGGGGCCCCTGAAGCTTTCTTT.